This TCR beta chain was captured in a study of Graves' ophthalmopathy and Graves' hyperthyroidism. Overall study findings and caveats: In separating ophthalmopathy from stable hyperthyroidism, a 13-signature model achieved about 90% sensitivity and around 80% specificity.

This CDR3 is built from 13 residues. The germline V gene encodes CDR1 GTSNPN and CDR2 SVGIG (reference sequence). The ends lost 4 bases at V and 9 bases at J; junction bases unmatched: 6. RNA transcripts yielded amplified TCR beta CDR3 regions. Second-round multiplex PCR came after first-round RT-PCR with HTBI primers. MiXCR, applied by TCRdb to the multiplex PCR reads, yields one record per CDR3 protein. Of 680,000 or so distinct CDR3 sequences in the sample, 22% are singletons; the top ten hold approximately 7%. This clonotype was recorded many times. Its antigen is not known. No progression to ophthalmopathy over 18 months defined stable hyperthyroidism. Orbital computed tomography, thyroid ultrasound, TRAb, serum thyroxine and clinical symptoms formed the basis of diagnosis.

This sequence joins TRBV30 and TRBJ1-6; 7 nucleotides align to TRBD1. What was sequenced was peripheral blood. The source of this sequence is a young woman with stable Graves' hyperthyroidism. Some clones in this sample may be carry-over from other donors' samples. The DNA for the CDR3 is TGTGCCTGGAACCGACAGGGAGGTTCACCCCTCCACTTT. This translates into CAWNRQGGSPLHF.